This T cell receptor beta chain was found in a study of identifying expanded T cells in peripheral blood. Germline CDR1 MNHNY, CDR2 SVGAGI (reference sequence). The CDR3 consists of 16 residues. V gave up 1 base and J gave up 2 bases; unmatched junction bases: 1. This clone was counted once. The protocol was immunoSEQ multiplex PCR, while the TCRdb copy is restricted to in-frame clones and leaves out a portion. The sample holds about 110,000 clones, roughly 89% seen once. This chain links TRBV6-6 with TRBJ2-5; 13 bases line up with TRBD2. This sequence originates from a person between 18 and 69 years old in good health. Sample: blood. CDR3 DNA sequence: TGTGCCAGCAGTTACTTACTAGCGGGGGGGCAAGAGACCCAGTACTTC. The encoded protein is CASSYLLAGGQETQYF.